This entry lists 32 T cell receptor beta chains sequenced from one sample in a study of response to subunit inactivated influenza vaccine. Each CDR3 protein is one row after TCRdb ran MiXCR on the RT-PCR reads. The sample records about 480,000 distinct CDR3 sequences, around 25% being singletons. The sequenced sample was CD4+ T cells sorted from PBMCs, obtained approximately 5 days after vaccination. The receptors stem from a man between 50 and 59 years old who received an inactivated influenza vaccine.

In this sample, this clonotype turned up a few times. This rearrangement joins TRBV20-1 to TRBJ2-1; 8 bases are shared with TRBD1. The V gene end was trimmed by 2 bases and the J gene end by 4 bases; junction bases not matched to a gene: 7. Germline CDR1 reads DFQATT; CDR2 reads SNEGSKA (reference sequence). The CDR3 has 15 amino acids. CDR3 nucleotides: TGCAGTGCTAGACCCCGGGACAGGCCGTACAATGAGCAGTTCTTC. Protein product: CSARPRDRPYNEQFF.

This clonotype was picked up a small number of times. This rearrangement joins TRBV10-3 to TRBJ2-5, with TRBD1 matching over 11 bases. Unmatched junction bases numbered 2, after V lost 6 bases and J lost 2 bases. The CDR3 runs to 14 residues. CDR1 is ENHRY and CDR2 is SYGVKD in the germline V gene. The CDR3 bases are TGTGCCATCAGCGGGACAGGGGGTCAAGAGACCCAGTACTTC. It translates to CAISGTGGQETQYF.

This clonotype was seen just once. Because the CDR3's place on the DNA is in doubt, the DNA is left out and the CDR3 is given as listed by TCRdb. The gene calls are TRBV2 and TRBJ2-7; the table gives TRBD2 as D, unverified against the DNA. CDR1 is SNHLY, CDR2 FYNNEI, per germline. A total of 12 residues make up the CDR3, ends included. This CDR3 is CSSGPSSYEQYF.

This chain connects TRBV23-1 to TRBJ2-1; 7 nucleotides agree with TRBD2. TRBV23-1 is treated as an ORF (open reading frame) with a function not yet certain. J gave up 8 bases and V 7 bases, and 8 bases lay outside the gene matches. CDR3 length: 13 residues. The CDR3 nucleotides are TGCGCCAGCATCGGGAGGCTCAGCGATGAGCAGTTCTTC. It translates to CASIGRLSDEQFF.

J is TRBJ1-2 and V is TRBV12-3 or TRBV12-4; D call uncertain. This CDR3 contains 12 residues. V lost 3 bases to trimming and J lost 5 bases, with 7 bases between them. CDR3 region: CASSFDLYGYTF. The CDR3 DNA sequence: TGTGCCAGCAGTTTCGATCTATATGGCTACACCTTC.

This clonotype came up a few times. This chain uses TRBV5-1 with TRBJ2-2; D call uncertain. CDR3 size: 14 residues. V lost 6 bases and J lost 5, with 14 bases in between. From germline, CDR1 is SGHRS and CDR2 YFSETQ. The CDR3 DNA reads TGCGCCAGCAAATTGTTCGGGCAAACCGGGGAGCTGTTTTTT. Translation: CASKLFGQTGELFF.

This clonotype was observed a handful of times. J is TRBJ1-5 and V is TRBV12-3 or TRBV12-4; tentative D call: TRBD1 (5 bases). This CDR3 is 14 amino acids long. Trimming removed 4 bases at V and 4 bases at J, with 11 bases between. CDR3 region: CASSWTQGNQPQHF. The CDR3 nucleotides are TGTGCCAGCAGTTGGACCCAGGGAAATCAGCCCCAGCATTTT.

This clonotype was observed a few times. CDR3 in DNA: TGTGCCAGCAGCTTACGAGGGGACAGCTCCTACGAGCAGTACTTC. Amino acid sequence: CASSLRGDSSYEQYF. The V call is TRBV7-8, the J call TRBJ2-7, with 7 positions matching TRBD1. The CDR3 covers 15 residues. V lost 2 bases and J lost 0; bases outside the gene matches: 4. Germline CDR1 and CDR2: SGHVS and FQNEAQ.

The chain couples TRBV7-9 to TRBJ2-1; 7 bases map to TRBD2. The V and J ends lost 1 base and 4 bases, in that order; junction bases with no gene match: 7. CDR3 length: 16 amino acids. Germline V CDR1 and CDR2: SEHNR, FQNEAQ (reference sequence). The DNA for the CDR3 is TGTGCCAGCAGCTTAGTTAGCCTAGCGGAGTACAATGAGCAGTTCTTC. Its translation: CASSLVSLAEYNEQFF.

This clonotype was observed a handful of times. The chain joins TRBV10-3 to TRBJ1-1; D may be TRBD1 (5 bases). V lost 6 bases and J 1 base, leaving 12 bases between the germline ends. There are 14 residues in the CDR3. Per germline, CDR1 ENHRY and CDR2 SYGVKD. For the CDR3, the DNA is TGTGCCATCAGCTGGGACGGACAGAACACTGAAGCTTTCTTT. Protein: CAISWDGQNTEAFF.

The rearrangement uses TRBV6-5 and TRBJ1-2, with 8 positions matching TRBD1. There are 17 residues in the CDR3. The V gene's germline CDR1 is MNHEY and CDR2 SVGAGI. V shed 0 bases, J shed 4 bases, and the junction held 10 bases outside the gene matches. CDR3: CASSYSVQGARGYGYTF. The CDR3 DNA reads TGTGCCAGCAGTTACTCTGTCCAGGGGGCGCGTGGCTATGGCTACACCTTC.

This clonotype was observed a few times. This chain joins TRBV7-9 and TRBJ2-5, with D possibly matching TRBD1 (6 bases). The CDR3 spans 16 residues. Germline assignment: CDR1 SEHNR and CDR2 FQNEAQ (reference sequence). Trimming shortened V by 1 base and J by 2 bases, and 14 bases separated the two germline ends. CDR3 nucleotides: TGTGCCAGCAGCTTAGGCGTGGGGGACATACAAGAGACCCAGTACTTC. It translates to CASSLGVGDIQETQYF.

This chain connects TRBV27 to TRBJ2-4; 7 bases agree with TRBD1. V trimming: 2 bases; J trimming: 1 base; junction bases outside the gene matches: 2. CDR3 length equals 15 residues. Germline values: CDR1 MNHEY, CDR2 SMNVEV (reference sequence). CDR3 amino acids: CASSLQTGAKNIQYF. In DNA form, the CDR3 reads TGTGCCAGCAGTTTACAGACAGGGGCCAAAAACATTCAGTACTTC.

This clonotype was counted many times. The chain combines TRBV20-1 with TRBJ1-1; D is possibly TRBD1 (6 bases). The V gene's germline CDR1 is DFQATT and CDR2 SNEGSKA (reference sequence). The V end lost 3 bases, the J end lost 4 bases, and 15 bases lay between the germline ends. CDR3 length: 14 residues. The CDR3 reads CSASSGGGSTEAFF. The CDR3 nucleotides are TGCAGTGCTAGTTCCGGGGGCGGGAGCACTGAAGCTTTCTTT.

The V call is TRBV10-3, the J call TRBJ2-2; D unclear. Germline V gives CDR1 ENHRY, CDR2 SYGVKD. The CDR3 totals 14 residues. Trimming shortened V by 4 bases and J by 8 bases, and 14 bases separated the two germline ends. CDR3 in DNA: TGTGCCATCAGTGGTAATCTGGCGCCGGGGGAGCTGTTTTTT. It is translated as CAISGNLAPGELFF.

This clonotype was counted only a few times. The V and J genes are TRBV7-2 and TRBJ2-1; 9 bases map to TRBD2. Trimming cost V 4 bases and J 9 bases; bases outside gene matches: 7. Germline values: CDR1 SGHTA, CDR2 FQGNSA. The CDR3 is 14 amino acids. CDR3 nucleotides: TGTGCCAGCAGCTCGGGGATAGCGGGAGCTGAGCAGTTCTTC. Its translation is CASSSGIAGAEQFF.

In its sample, this clonotype was seen many times. Written as DNA, the CDR3 is TGTGCCAGCAGGGCAGATTTAGCGGGGGGGGGCGAGCAGTACTTC. This translates into CASRADLAGGGEQYF. The chain recombines TRBV7-2 with TRBJ2-7, with 11 bases matching TRBD2. Per germline, CDR1 SGHTA and CDR2 FQGNSA. This CDR3 contains 15 residues. The trim removed 6 bases at V and 6 bases at J, leaving 10 bases unmatched.

The chain has TRBV7-2 and TRBJ2-6; D is unclear. Trimming removed 4 bases at V and 0 bases at J, with 13 bases between. This CDR3 is 17 amino acids long. Germline CDR1 is SGHTA and CDR2 is FQGNSA. The CDR3 loop reads CASSSRSPSSGANVLTF. CDR3 DNA sequence: TGTGCCAGCAGCTCACGTAGCCCCTCCTCTGGGGCCAACGTCCTGACTTTC.

The chain carries TRBV9 and TRBJ2-1; the D gene is possibly TRBD2 (5 bases). Germline assignment: CDR1 SGDLS and CDR2 YYNGEE. Trimming stripped 0 bases from V and 0 bases from J, with 7 bases between. CDR3 length: 15 amino acids. Written as DNA, the CDR3 is TGTGCCAGCAGCGTAGGACTAAGCTCCTACAATGAGCAGTTCTTC. Protein: CASSVGLSSYNEQFF.

To note about this clonotype: A junction end diverges from the germline sequence, so it may reflect a read error. The genes are TRBV20-1 and TRBJ1-2, with a weak D call TRBD1 (6 bases). Germline assignment: CDR1 DFQATT and CDR2 SNEGSKA (reference sequence). The CDR3 consists of 14 residues. The CDR3 reads CSAPGATPNYGYTF. Written as DNA, the CDR3 is TGCAGTGCCCCAGGGGCGACCCCTAACTACGGCTACACCTTC.

This clonotype has only a few counts. The chain joins TRBV6-1 to TRBJ2-1; D remains unclear. V lost 6 bases and J 0 bases, leaving 12 bases between the germline ends. This CDR3 spans 15 amino acids. Germline V lookup: CDR1 MNHNS, CDR2 SASEGT. The CDR3 region has the DNA TGTGCCAGCAGCCCGTATAGGAGCTCCTACAATGAGCAGTTCTTC. Its protein product is CASSPYRSSYNEQFF.

The V call is TRBV20-1, the J call TRBJ2-5, with D possibly being TRBD2 (6 bases). This CDR3 is built from 12 residues. Trimming left V 5 bases short and J 5 bases short, with 12 bases between. CDR1 and CDR2 from the germline V gene are DFQATT and SNEGSKA (reference sequence). Written as DNA, the CDR3 is TGCAGTGCTCCCATGAGCGGGGAGACCCAGTACTTC. Translating it yields CSAPMSGETQYF.

The gene calls are TRBV6-5 and TRBJ2-7, with 12 nucleotides matching TRBD2. Losses at the gene ends were 4 bases for V and 7 bases for J; bases not matched to a gene: 11. CDR3 length: 16 residues. CDR1 and CDR2 (germline): MNHEY, SVGAGI. The DNA of the CDR3 is TGTGCCAGCAGTTCCAGGACTAGCGGGGATTGGGGAGAGCAGTACTTC. Encoded protein: CASSSRTSGDWGEQYF.

This clonotype was picked up many times. The chain couples TRBV5-5 to TRBJ2-1; 8 nucleotides match TRBD1. The CDR3 has 12 amino acids. V lost 5 bases to trimming and J lost 7 bases; unmatched junction nucleotides: 2. Germline V lookup: CDR1 SGHKS, CDR2 YYEKEE (reference sequence). The CDR3 reads CASSWTGNEQFF. Written as DNA, the CDR3 is TGTGCCAGCAGTTGGACAGGGAATGAGCAGTTCTTC.

V is TRBV4-3 and J is TRBJ1-2; D is uncertain. Germline V gene lookup returns CDR1 LGHNA and CDR2 YSLEER. Trimming took 1 base from V and 4 from J, leaving 10 bases between them. This CDR3 comprises 14 residues. The CDR3 DNA follows: TGCGCCAGCAGCCAAGCGGACGGGATCTATGGCTACACCTTC. This translates into CASSQADGIYGYTF.

The chain couples TRBV2 to TRBJ1-5, with a weak D call TRBD1 (5 bases). With 7 bases removed from V and 3 bases from J, the gap between germline ends came to 19 bases. CDR3 length equals 16 residues. Germline-derived CDR1 and CDR2 are SNHLY and FYNNEI. CDR3 sequence reads: CASTANLGQHNQPQHF. In nucleotides, the CDR3 is TGTGCCAGCACCGCCAACCTGGGGCAGCACAATCAGCCCCAGCATTTT. Full variable domain (missing parts from reference TRBV2 and TRBJ1-5): EPEVTQTPSHQVTQMGQEVILRCVPISNHLYFYWYRQILGQKVEFLVSFYNNEISEKSEIFDDQFSVERPDGSNFTLKIRSTKLEDSAMYFCASTANLGQHNQPQHFGDGTRLSIL.

Only a few counts were recorded for this clonotype. The chain combines TRBV25-1 with TRBJ1-6, with D perhaps matching TRBD1 (5 bases). The CDR3 is 15 amino acids. Trimming shortened V by 3 bases and J by 9 bases, and 15 bases separated the two germline ends. Looked up from germline, CDR1 is MGHDK and CDR2 is SYGVNS. CDR3 residues: CASSELRDGLSPLHF. The CDR3 DNA sequence: TGTGCCAGCAGTGAGCTTAGGGACGGTCTTTCACCCCTCCACTTT.

This chain joins TRBV11-2 and TRBJ2-1; D is unresolved. The CDR3 is made up of 14 amino acids. Germline V gene lookup returns CDR1 SGHAT and CDR2 FQNNGV. The germline V and J ends were trimmed by 10 bases and 4 bases, with 17 bases remaining between them. The CDR3 protein is CATNEIGRYNEQFF. CDR3 coding DNA: TGTGCCACCAATGAAATTGGGCGGTACAATGAGCAGTTCTTC.

The chain is built from TRBV20-1 and TRBJ1-4; unclear D gene. CDR1 is DFQATT, CDR2 SNEGSKA, per germline (reference sequence). Trimming pared 1 base from V and 4 bases from J, leaving 7 bases between. This CDR3 contains 13 residues. In nucleotides, the CDR3 is TGCAGTGCTAGAGGACTGATTAATGAAAAACTGTTTTTT. Translated, it gives CSARGLINEKLFF.

The chain joins TRBV27 to TRBJ1-2; D unclear. Germline-derived CDR1 and CDR2 are MNHEY and SMNVEV (reference sequence). V dropped 3 bases and J dropped 1 base, with 12 bases sitting between them. This CDR3 contains 15 residues. CDR3 protein: CASSLVGSHNYGYTF. CDR3 DNA sequence: TGTGCCAGCAGTTTGGTGGGCAGTCATAACTATGGCTACACCTTC.

The chain has TRBV14 and TRBJ2-7; the D gene is possibly TRBD1 (6 bases). The CDR3 runs 14 residues. Germline assignment: CDR1 SGHDN and CDR2 FVKESK. V was cut by 4 bases and J by 7 bases, with 17 bases left in between. This chain's CDR3 is CASSLRNYRVEQYF. CDR3 coding DNA: TGTGCCAGCAGCCTACGCAACTACAGGGTAGAGCAGTACTTC. The complete variable domain, with remaining parts taken from reference TRBV14 and TRBJ2-7, reads EAGVTQFPSHSVIEKGQTVTLRCDPISGHDNLYWYRRVMGKEIKFLLHFVKESKQDESGMPNNRFLAERTGGTYSTLKVQPAELEDSGVYFCASSLRNYRVEQYFGPGTRLTVT.

This clonotype was seen more than once but under ten times. This chain joins TRBV6-2 or TRBV6-3 and TRBJ2-7; D is ambiguous. Per the germline V gene, CDR1 is MNHEY and CDR2 is SVGEGT. CDR3 size: 14 residues. V lost 0 bases to trimming and J lost 2 bases, with 8 bases between them. The CDR3 is CASSYSGRPYEQYF. The CDR3 nucleotides read TGTGCCAGCAGTTACTCGGGCAGACCCTACGAGCAGTACTTC.